In this sample, the clone carrying this T cell receptor (delta chain) turned up a few times. Given a much more abundant clone one base away, this may be a read error. The data originate from a study of gamma-delta T cells after stem cell transplantation. The V gene's germline CDR1 is GEAIGNYY and CDR2 EKD. The CDR3 consists of 15 residues. Trimming took 2 bases from V and 2 from J, leaving 14 bases between them. TCRdb re-called clones from the RT-PCR reads using CATT. The sample contains about 1,300 delta-chain clones, around a tenth of which appear only once. The receptor's source is a human donor. It is not recorded whose cells these are; they may come from a transplant donor. The sequenced material came from gamma-delta T cells. The chain uses TRDV2 and TRDJ1; a weak D match, TRDD3 (6 bases). This CDR3 is CACDIVRGTTDKLIF. CDR3 DNA: TGTGCCTGTGACATAGTCCGGGGGACAACCGATAAACTCATCTTT.